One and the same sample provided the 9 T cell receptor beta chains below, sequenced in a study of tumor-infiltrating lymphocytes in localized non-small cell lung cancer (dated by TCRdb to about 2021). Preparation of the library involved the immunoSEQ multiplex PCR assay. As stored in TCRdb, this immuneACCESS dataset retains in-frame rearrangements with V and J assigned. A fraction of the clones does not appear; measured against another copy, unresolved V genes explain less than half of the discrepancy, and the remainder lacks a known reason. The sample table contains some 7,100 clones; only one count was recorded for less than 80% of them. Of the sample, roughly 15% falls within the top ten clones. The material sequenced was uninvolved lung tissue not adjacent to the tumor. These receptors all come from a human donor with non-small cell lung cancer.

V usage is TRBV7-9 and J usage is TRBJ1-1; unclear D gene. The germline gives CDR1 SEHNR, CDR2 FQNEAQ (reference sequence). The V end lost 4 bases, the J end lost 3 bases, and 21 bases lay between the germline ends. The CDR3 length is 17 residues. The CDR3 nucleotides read TGTGCCAGCAGCTCCGACCTAATGTGGGGAGGGTACACTGAAGCTTTCTTT. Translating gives CASSSDLMWGGYTEAFF. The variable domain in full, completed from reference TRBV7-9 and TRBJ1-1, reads DTGVSQNPRHKITKRGQNVTFRCDPISEHNRLYWYRQTLGQGPEFLTYFQNEAQLEKSRLLSDRFSAERPKGSFSTLEIQRTEQGDSAMYLCASSSDLMWGGYTEAFFGQGTRLTVV.

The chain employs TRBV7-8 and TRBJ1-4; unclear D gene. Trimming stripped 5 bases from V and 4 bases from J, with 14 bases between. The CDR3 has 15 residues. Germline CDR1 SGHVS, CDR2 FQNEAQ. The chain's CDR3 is CASSQSGPNNEKLFF. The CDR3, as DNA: TGTGCCAGCAGCCAAAGTGGGCCAAATAATGAAAAACTGTTTTTT.

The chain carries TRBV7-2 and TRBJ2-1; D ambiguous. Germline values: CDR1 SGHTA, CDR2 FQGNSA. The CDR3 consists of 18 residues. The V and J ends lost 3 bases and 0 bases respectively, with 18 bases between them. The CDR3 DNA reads TGTGCCAGCAGCTTTAGGAGCTTTACCTTCAGCTCCTACAATGAGCAGTTCTTC. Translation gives CASSFRSFTFSSYNEQFF.

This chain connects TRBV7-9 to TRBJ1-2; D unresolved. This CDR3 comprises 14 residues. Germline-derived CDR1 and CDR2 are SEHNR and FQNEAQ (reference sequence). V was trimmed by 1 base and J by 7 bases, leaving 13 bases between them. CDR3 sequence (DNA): TGTGCCAGCAGCTTAGACTCGGATGGCAGTGGCTACACCTTC. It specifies CASSLDSDGSGYTF.

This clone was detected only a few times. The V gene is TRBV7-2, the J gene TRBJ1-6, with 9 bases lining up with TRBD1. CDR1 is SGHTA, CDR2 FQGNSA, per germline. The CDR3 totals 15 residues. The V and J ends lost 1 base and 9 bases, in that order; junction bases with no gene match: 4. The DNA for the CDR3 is TGTGCCAGCAGCTTAGGCTGGGACAGGGCTTCACCCCTCCACTTT. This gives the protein CASSLGWDRASPLHF. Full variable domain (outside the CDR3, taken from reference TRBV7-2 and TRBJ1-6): GAGVSQSPSNKVTEKGKDVELRCDPISGHTALYWYRQSLGQGLEFLIYFQGNSAPDKSGLPSDRFSAERTGGSVSTLTIQRTQQEDSAVYLCASSLGWDRASPLHFGNGTRLTVT.

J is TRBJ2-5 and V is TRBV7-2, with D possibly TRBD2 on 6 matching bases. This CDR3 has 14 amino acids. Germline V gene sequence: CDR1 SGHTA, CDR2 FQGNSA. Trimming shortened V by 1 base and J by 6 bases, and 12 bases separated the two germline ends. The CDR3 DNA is TGTGCCAGCAGCTTAGATGCCGGGGGAAAGACCCAGTACTTC. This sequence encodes CASSLDAGGKTQYF.

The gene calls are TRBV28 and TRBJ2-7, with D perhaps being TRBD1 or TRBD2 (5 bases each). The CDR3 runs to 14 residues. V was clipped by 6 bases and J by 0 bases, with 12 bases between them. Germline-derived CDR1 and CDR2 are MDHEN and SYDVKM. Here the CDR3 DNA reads TGTGCCAGCAGCCGGGACCCCGTCTCCTACGAGCAGTACTTC. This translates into CASSRDPVSYEQYF.

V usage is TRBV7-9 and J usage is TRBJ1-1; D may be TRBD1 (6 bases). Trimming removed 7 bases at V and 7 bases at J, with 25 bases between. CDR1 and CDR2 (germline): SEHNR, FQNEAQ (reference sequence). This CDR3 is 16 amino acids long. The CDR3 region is CASTLPLSTGIGEAFF. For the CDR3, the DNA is TGTGCCAGCACCCTGCCCCTCTCGACAGGAATCGGTGAAGCTTTCTTT.

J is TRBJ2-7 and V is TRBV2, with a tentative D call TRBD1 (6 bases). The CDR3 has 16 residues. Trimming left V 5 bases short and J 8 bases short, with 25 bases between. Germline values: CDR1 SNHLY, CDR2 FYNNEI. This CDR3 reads CASSYTHQDSTVKQYF. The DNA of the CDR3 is TGTGCCAGCAGTTACACCCATCAGGACAGTACTGTAAAGCAGTACTTC.